This TCR beta chain stems from a study of response to subunit inactivated influenza vaccine. Germline V gene data show CDR1 as DFQATT and CDR2 as SNEGSKA (reference sequence). The CDR3 covers 13 residues. Trimming pared 7 bases from V and 0 bases from J, leaving 11 bases between. MiXCR, applied by TCRdb to the RT-PCR reads, yields one record per CDR3 protein. Among a few hundred thousand distinct CDR3 sequences listed, approximately 10% were seen once. This clonotype was seen once. These records were also assigned to another study, of T cells expressing NK-cell markers. As reported in that work: UMI-tagged 5'RACE template switching yielded the TCR beta cDNA.

This sequence was found in a man aged 50-59 years who received an inactivated influenza vaccine. The input for sequencing was PBMCs from blood, taken on the day of vaccination. The rearrangement links TRBV20-1 to TRBJ2-3; D not resolved. DNA for the CDR3: TGCAGTGGGGGAAGGTATAGCACAGATACGCAGTATTTT. It encodes CSGGRYSTDTQYF.